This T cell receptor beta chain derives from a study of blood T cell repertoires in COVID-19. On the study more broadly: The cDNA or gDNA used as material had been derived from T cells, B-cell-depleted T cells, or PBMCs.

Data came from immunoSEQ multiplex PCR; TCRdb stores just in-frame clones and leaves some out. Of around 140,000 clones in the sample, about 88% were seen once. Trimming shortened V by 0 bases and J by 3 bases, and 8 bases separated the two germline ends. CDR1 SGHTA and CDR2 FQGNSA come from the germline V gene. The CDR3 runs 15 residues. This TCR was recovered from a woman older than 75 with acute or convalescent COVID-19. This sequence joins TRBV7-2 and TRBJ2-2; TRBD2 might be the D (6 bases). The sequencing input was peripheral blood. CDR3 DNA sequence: TGTGCCAGCAGCTTAGCCTTAGCGGACACCGGGGAGCTGTTTTTT. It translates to CASSLALADTGELFF.